The present TCR beta chain was sequenced within a study of regulatory T cells in long-lasting Graves disease. Time point: persistent/refractory GD, antithyroid drugs over 5 years with positive TRAb. After RNA was extracted from PBMCs, the TCR library was made from it. V shed 1 base and J 16 bases; nucleotides not matched to a gene: 10. Germline CDR1 and CDR2: SGHTA and FQGNSA. The CDR3 length is 13 residues. Both iRepertoire HTBI primers and Arm-PCR of CDR3 regions were used to build the TCR beta libraries. In TCRdb, the multiplex PCR reads were re-called with MiXCR into one record per CDR3 protein. The table has around 460,000 distinct CDR3 sequences, 20% to 25% seen once.

The rearrangement links TRBV7-2 to TRBJ2-1; TRBD2 matches 7 bases. The sequencing here drew on peripheral blood mononuclear cells (PBMCs), taken when the disease was refractory, from a patient treated with antithyroid drugs. The receptor's source is a female donor with Graves disease. This chain's CDR3 is CASSLDLAAEGFF. The CDR3 DNA is TGTGCCAGCAGCTTAGATCTAGCGGCAGAGGGATTCTTC.